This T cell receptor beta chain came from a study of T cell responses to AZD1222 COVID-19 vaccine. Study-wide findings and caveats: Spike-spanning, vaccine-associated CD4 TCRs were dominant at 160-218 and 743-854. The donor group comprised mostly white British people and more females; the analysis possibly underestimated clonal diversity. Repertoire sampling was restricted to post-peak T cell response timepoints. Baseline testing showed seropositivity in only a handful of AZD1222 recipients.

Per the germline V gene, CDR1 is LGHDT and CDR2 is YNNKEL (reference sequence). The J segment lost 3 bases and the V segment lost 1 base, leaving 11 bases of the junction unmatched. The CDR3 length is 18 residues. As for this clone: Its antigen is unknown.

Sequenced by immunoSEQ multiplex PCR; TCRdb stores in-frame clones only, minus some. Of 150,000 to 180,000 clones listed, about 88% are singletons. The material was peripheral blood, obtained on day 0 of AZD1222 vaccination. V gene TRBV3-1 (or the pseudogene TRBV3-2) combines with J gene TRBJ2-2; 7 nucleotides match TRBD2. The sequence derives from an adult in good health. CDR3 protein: CASSQVWDGGIHTGELFF. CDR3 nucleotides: TGTGCCAGCAGCCAAGTATGGGACGGGGGGATACACACCGGGGAGCTGTTTTTT.